This T cell receptor (beta chain) was documented in a study of human T cells and chemical hapten exposure. Noted time point: pre-sensitization, week 0. Treatment indicated: therapeutic diphenylcyclopropenone sensitization with weekly scalp DPC. With regard to this clonotype: Relative to the germline gene, one junction end is altered; a read error may explain this.

In the authors' workflow: Ranging from about 20,000 to 750,000, TCR counts per sample had a median value of about 96,000. TCRdb passed the RACE reads through MiXCR, listing each CDR3 protein once. TCRdb, not the authors, supplied the V and J calls. The data contain 85,000 to 130,000 distinct CDR3 sequences, about 12% of them singletons. The receptor comes from a woman between 45 and 65 years old with alopecia areata. Some clones in this sample may be carry-over from other donors' samples. This specimen was whole blood, taken in connection with sensitization to the hapten diphenylcyclopropenone (DPC).

In DNA form, the CDR3 reads TGCAGCGTTGGCGGGGCAGATATGCAGTATTTT. Translation gives CSVGGADMQYF. This chain joins TRBV29-1 and TRBJ2-3; TRBD2 might be the D (6 bases). This CDR3 is 11 amino acids long. The germline gives CDR1 SQVTM, CDR2 ANQGSEA.